What follows are 4 T cell receptor beta chains derived from one specimen sequenced in a study of cytomegalovirus exposure and HLA in healthy donors. Use of 60 Vbeta and 13 Jbeta primers characterized the PCR. TCRdb's table, derived via immunoSEQ multiplex PCR, lists solely in-frame clones and lacks some. The sample includes under 150,000 clones, just over 70% of them seen just once. Input material: PBMCs. The receptors were sampled from a woman aged 60-75 years in good health and CMV-seropositive.

This clone has just one count. The V call is TRBV27, the J call TRBJ2-2; D gene uncertain. CDR3 length: 12 residues. In germline, CDR1 is MNHEY, CDR2 SMNVEV (reference sequence). V was clipped by 4 bases and J by 3 bases, with 3 bases between them. CDR3 in DNA: TGTGCCAGCAGTTCCTACACCGGGGAGCTGTTTTTT. Protein product: CASSSYTGELFF.

This sequence joins TRBV7-3 and TRBJ2-6, with a possible D match to TRBD1 (6 bases). Germline V gene lookup returns CDR1 SGHTA and CDR2 FQGTGA. The CDR3 has 14 residues. V lost 6 bases and J lost 6, with 12 bases in between. CDR3 bases: TGTGCCAGCAGTTCCGGGACATCGGCCAACGTCCTGACTTTC. This sequence encodes CASSSGTSANVLTF.

The chain recombines TRBV5-6 with TRBJ2-1; TRBD1 is a possible D gene (5 bases). V was clipped by 3 bases and J by 0 bases, with 7 bases between them. Per germline, CDR1 SGHDT and CDR2 YYEEEE. CDR3 length: 14 residues. The CDR3 DNA is TGTGCCAGCAGCTCGACAGACTCCTACAATGAGCAGTTCTTC. This encodes CASSSTDSYNEQFF. The whole variable domain, filled in from reference TRBV5-6 and TRBJ2-1, reads DAGVTQSPTHLIKTRGQQVTLRCSPKSGHDTVSWYQQALGQGPQFIFQYYEEEERQRGNFPDRFSGHQFPNYSSELNVNALLLGDSALYLCASSSTDSYNEQFFGPGTRLTVL.

The genes are TRBV29-1 and TRBJ2-3; 12 nucleotides match TRBD2. Germline lookup yields CDR1 SQVTM and CDR2 ANQGSEA. The CDR3 is 15 residues long. With V trimmed by 1 base and J by 5 bases, 4 bases remained unmatched. CDR3 sequence reads: CSVEGLAGGRDTQYF. CDR3 bases: TGCAGCGTTGAAGGCCTAGCGGGGGGGCGAGATACGCAGTATTTT.